Listed here are 28 T cell receptor beta chains from one sample, sequenced in a study of cytotoxic CD8 clonotypes in ibrutinib-treated CLL. Only in-frame clones appear in the TCRdb table, and some are missing; sequencing was by immunoSEQ multiplex PCR. This table has roughly 70,000 clones, around 80% appearing once. Sequencing was performed on PBMCs, taken at disease progression, from a patient treated with ibrutinib. The receptors shown here come from a human donor with chronic lymphocytic leukemia.

The J gene is TRBJ1-2, the V gene TRBV18, with a possible D match to TRBD1 (5 bases). From germline, CDR1 is KGHSH and CDR2 LQKENI. V was clipped by 4 bases and J by 4 bases, with 7 bases between them. The CDR3 spans 12 residues. CDR3 DNA sequence: TGTGCCAGCTCACTGGACACCTATGGCTACACCTTC. It specifies CASSLDTYGYTF.

This rearrangement joins TRBV2 to TRBJ2-1; TRBD1 matches 12 bases. The V gene end was trimmed by 4 bases and the J gene end by 9 bases; junction bases not matched to a gene: 10. The CDR3 runs 16 residues. Germline lookup yields CDR1 SNHLY and CDR2 FYNNEI. The CDR3 DNA sequence: TGTGCCAGCAGTGGGCGGGACAGGGGGCGTCTCGGTGAGCAGTTCTTC. The encoded protein is CASSGRDRGRLGEQFF.

The chain carries TRBV11-2 and TRBJ2-7; 12 bases align to TRBD2. Trimming removed 5 bases from V and 5 bases from J; junction bases left unmatched: 7. The germline V gene has CDR1 SGHAT and CDR2 FQNNGV. The length of the CDR3 is 15 residues. CDR3 loop: CASSPRTSGVHEQYF. The CDR3 nucleotides read TGTGCCAGCAGCCCCCGGACTAGCGGGGTTCACGAGCAGTACTTC.

As regards this clone: Other nucleotide sequences in the sample specify the same CDR3. V is TRBV5-1 and J is TRBJ2-7, with D uncertain. Trimming pared 0 bases from V and 1 base from J, leaving 2 bases between. This CDR3 is built from 12 residues. From germline, CDR1 is SGHRS and CDR2 YFSETQ. The DNA for the CDR3 is TGCGCCAGCAGCTTGGAGTCCTACGAGCAGTACTTC. Translating it yields CASSLESYEQYF. The full variable domain, with the rest looked up from reference TRBV5-1 and TRBJ2-7, is KAGVTQTPRYLIKTRGQQVTLSCSPISGHRSVSWYQQTPGQGLQFLFEYFSETQRNKGNFPGRFSGRQFSNSRSEMNVSTLELGDSALYLCASSLESYEQYFGPGTRLTVT.

This clone was seen just once. The chain combines TRBV5-1 with TRBJ1-3, with 9 nucleotides matching TRBD1. The V and J ends lost 3 bases and 3 bases, in that order; junction bases with no gene match: 4. This CDR3 region has 15 residues. Germline CDR1 is SGHRS and CDR2 is YFSETQ. The CDR3 spells CASSSRTGDGNTIYF. CDR3 in DNA: TGCGCCAGCAGCTCTAGGACAGGGGATGGAAACACCATATATTTT.

The V and J genes are TRBV9 and TRBJ2-3, with TRBD1 matching over 8 bases. The length of the CDR3 is 15 residues. Germline V gene data show CDR1 as SGDLS and CDR2 as YYNGEE. V shed 3 bases, J shed 3 bases, and the junction held 6 bases outside the gene matches. The CDR3 spells CASSARDRTTDTQYF. CDR3 nucleotides: TGTGCCAGCAGCGCCCGGGACAGGACAACAGATACGCAGTATTTT.

The sample holds a few counts of this clone. The chain's CDR3 is CATVSPNGPDTQYF. The CDR3 region has the DNA TGTGCCACCGTGAGTCCCAACGGGCCAGATACGCAGTATTTT. The V and J genes are TRBV10-3 and TRBJ2-3; D call uncertain. The V end lost 10 bases, the J end lost 4 bases, and 18 bases lay between the germline ends. Germline-derived CDR1 and CDR2 are ENHRY and SYGVKD. CDR3 size: 14 residues.

The J gene is TRBJ2-5, the V gene TRBV4-1, with D possibly being TRBD2 (6 bases). This CDR3 is 15 amino acids long. V was cut by 4 bases and J by 4 bases, with 16 bases left in between. Germline CDR1 and CDR2: MGHRA and YSYEKL. The DNA for the CDR3 is TGCGCCAGCAGCCCGAGGCGGGGCGATAGAGAGACCCAGTACTTC. Translation: CASSPRRGDRETQYF.

This clone showed up just a few times. One end of the junction is discordant with germline, which a read error may explain. The chain employs TRBV2 and TRBJ2-7, with D maybe TRBD2 (6 bases). Germline V CDR1 and CDR2: SNHLY, FYNNEI. The CDR3 loop spans 12 amino acids. DNA for the CDR3: TGTGCCAGCCGTGAGCGGGTCTCCGAGCAGTACTTC. It is translated as CASRERVSEQYF.

The chain is built from TRBV28 and TRBJ1-2; D remains ambiguous. V was pared by 3 bases and J by 8 bases, with 16 bases between. The CDR3 contains 14 residues. CDR1 is MDHEN, CDR2 SYDVKM, per germline. The CDR3 region is CASSFPGDMGGYTF. DNA for the CDR3: TGTGCCAGCAGTTTTCCGGGAGACATGGGCGGCTACACCTTC.

The chain uses TRBV28 and TRBJ1-1; 9 bases fit TRBD1. The V segment lost 6 bases and the J segment 5 bases; nucleotides outside the gene matches: 13. The germline CDR1 and CDR2 sequences are MDHEN and SYDVKM. The CDR3 totals 16 residues. CDR3 sequence (DNA): TGTGCCAGCAGCCTTCTTCCGGGACAGGGAGGGACTGAAGCTTTCTTT. Translation: CASSLLPGQGGTEAFF.

This chain connects TRBV2 to TRBJ1-2, with 7 bases fitting TRBD1. Per germline, CDR1 SNHLY and CDR2 FYNNEI. Germline trimming cut 6 bases from V and 5 bases from J; bases unmatched to any gene: 3. The CDR3 extends over 12 amino acids. CDR3 residues: CASRDRRYGYTF. As DNA, the CDR3 is TGTGCCAGCAGGGACAGGAGATATGGCTACACCTTC.

This chain links TRBV10-3 with TRBJ1-2; tentative D call: TRBD1 (6 bases). CDR1 ENHRY and CDR2 SYGVKD come from the germline V gene. This CDR3 contains 12 residues. The V gene lost 4 bases and the J gene lost 6 bases, with 9 bases spanning the gap. The CDR3 DNA reads as TGTGCCATCAGTGGGGGGGCACATGGCTACACCTTC. Translating it yields CAISGGAHGYTF.

This chain connects TRBV7-9 to TRBJ2-1; D is unresolved. With 2 bases removed from V and 0 bases from J, the gap between germline ends came to 8 bases. Germline CDR1 is SEHNR and CDR2 is FQNEAQ (reference sequence). The CDR3 is made up of 15 amino acids. The CDR3 loop reads CASSLIPSSYNEQFF. The CDR3, as DNA: TGTGCCAGCAGCTTAATTCCGAGCTCCTACAATGAGCAGTTCTTC.

This chain connects TRBV27 to TRBJ1-6, with 8 positions matching TRBD1. The V segment lost 5 bases and the J segment 8 bases; nucleotides outside the gene matches: 8. Germline CDR1 and CDR2: MNHEY and SMNVEV (reference sequence). The CDR3 consists of 15 residues. Here the CDR3 DNA reads TGTGCCAGCAGTCCTCAGGGGGCAGGGGATTCACCCCTCCACTTT. This encodes CASSPQGAGDSPLHF.

This clone was counted between two and nine times. V usage is TRBV2 and J usage is TRBJ1-2; TRBD1 might be the D (5 bases). Trimming left V 3 bases short and J 8 bases short, with 7 bases between. Germline V gene lookup returns CDR1 SNHLY and CDR2 FYNNEI. The CDR3 extends over 11 amino acids. The CDR3 loop reads CASSEEGGYTF. DNA of the CDR3: TGTGCCAGCAGTGAGGAGGGGGGCTACACCTTC.

This clone was observed a single time. As DNA, the CDR3 is TGTGCCACCAGCAGAGACCGATGGTACGAGCAGTACTTC. Protein: CATSRDRWYEQYF. The rearrangement links TRBV15 to TRBJ2-7; D unclear. V was trimmed by 0 bases and J by 4 bases, leaving 7 bases between them. This CDR3 contains 13 residues. From germline, CDR1 is LNHNV and CDR2 YYDKDF (reference sequence).

V gene TRBV5-1 combines with J gene TRBJ1-3, with a tentative D call TRBD1 (5 bases). V was pared by 3 bases and J by 0 bases, with 10 bases between. Germline CDR1 SGHRS, CDR2 YFSETQ. The CDR3 is 15 amino acids. CDR3 amino acids: CASSWDLSSGNTIYF. DNA for the CDR3: TGCGCCAGCAGCTGGGACCTCAGCTCTGGAAACACCATATATTTT.

This clone was seen only a few times. J is TRBJ2-7 and V is TRBV28; unclear D gene. There are 13 residues in the CDR3. Germline V gives CDR1 MDHEN, CDR2 SYDVKM. V shed 6 bases and J shed 6 bases, with 15 bases lying between them. The CDR3 DNA sequence: TGTGCCAGCAGGACTGACCCATTGGGCGAGCAGTACTTC. This encodes CASRTDPLGEQYF.

The chain has TRBV20-1 and TRBJ1-1, with D unclear. CDR1 is DFQATT, CDR2 SNEGSKA, per germline (reference sequence). The CDR3 is 10 residues long. Trimming removed 4 bases at V and 3 bases at J, with 3 bases between. CDR3 sequence: CSAIHTEAFF. The DNA for the CDR3 is TGCAGTGCTATCCACACTGAAGCTTTCTTT.

The chain recombines TRBV28 with TRBJ2-5; 7 bases match TRBD1. Germline V gene sequence: CDR1 MDHEN, CDR2 SYDVKM. With 3 bases clipped from V and 2 bases from J, the junction kept 9 bases outside the gene matches. The CDR3 consists of 16 residues. The CDR3 spells CASSFLFRTGQETQYF. The CDR3 DNA sequence: TGTGCCAGCAGTTTCTTGTTTCGGACAGGACAAGAGACCCAGTACTTC.

This clone was detected a few times. The gene calls are TRBV29-1 and TRBJ1-1; tentatively, D is TRBD1 (6 bases). CDR1 is SQVTM, CDR2 ANQGSEA, per germline. The CDR3 is 10 amino acids. Trimming took off 6 bases at V and 11 bases at J, with 13 bases between the two ends. CDR3 coding DNA: TGCAGCGTGGTACAGGGTTTGGCTTTCTTT. As protein: CSVVQGLAFF.

V is TRBV10-3 and J is TRBJ2-7, with TRBD2 matching over 8 bases. The CDR3 runs 17 residues. The trim removed 4 bases at V and 2 bases at J, leaving 13 bases unmatched. Germline lookup yields CDR1 ENHRY and CDR2 SYGVKD. Here the CDR3 reads CAISGARGGGGTYEQYF. DNA of the CDR3: TGTGCCATCAGTGGTGCCCGGGGGGGCGGGGGAACCTACGAGCAGTACTTC.

V is TRBV10-3 and J is TRBJ2-7; 12 nucleotides line up with TRBD2. V shed 7 bases, J shed 6 bases, and the junction held 10 bases outside the gene matches. This CDR3 region has 15 residues. The germline V gene encodes CDR1 ENHRY and CDR2 SYGVKD. The CDR3 DNA follows: TGTGCCATCAACGCCGGACTAGCGGGGAGACTCGAGCAGTACTTC. The encoded protein is CAINAGLAGRLEQYF.

The V call is TRBV7-2, the J call TRBJ1-2; 7 nucleotides agree with TRBD1. The CDR3 consists of 13 residues. The germline V gene has CDR1 SGHTA and CDR2 FQGNSA. The V gene end was trimmed by 1 base and the J gene end by 13 bases; junction bases not matched to a gene: 9. This CDR3 is CASSLGHYRGTTF. The CDR3 nucleotides read TGTGCCAGCAGCTTAGGCCACTACAGGGGAACCACCTTC.

The chain recombines TRBV4-1 with TRBJ1-4; the D gene is possibly TRBD1 (6 bases). Trimming took off 1 base at V and 10 bases at J, with 13 bases between the two ends. This CDR3 region has 14 residues. Germline values: CDR1 MGHRA, CDR2 YSYEKL. This chain's CDR3 is CASSQAGVGRKLFF. The DNA for the CDR3 is TGCGCCAGCAGCCAAGCAGGGGTCGGTCGAAAACTGTTTTTT.

The chain is built from TRBV7-9 and TRBJ2-3; maybe TRBD2 (6 bases). Trimming removed 5 bases from V and 4 bases from J, with 16 bases in between. In germline, CDR1 is SEHNR, CDR2 FQNEAQ (reference sequence). The CDR3 spans 15 residues. The CDR3 region is CASSRRDWGADTQYF. CDR3 sequence (DNA): TGTGCCAGCAGCCGGCGGGACTGGGGGGCAGATACGCAGTATTTT.

The V gene is TRBV7-8, the J gene TRBJ1-5; D gene uncertain. V was trimmed by 0 bases and J by 0 bases, leaving 6 bases between them. The CDR3 extends over 15 amino acids. The germline CDR1 and CDR2 sequences are SGHVS and FQNEAQ. The CDR3 DNA reads TGTGCCAGCAGCTTAGCTGAATATAGCAATCAGCCCCAGCATTTT. This gives the protein CASSLAEYSNQPQHF.